The sequence of this T cell receptor beta chain was determined in a study of blood T cell repertoires in COVID-19. Turning to the study itself: The study drew acute and convalescent COVID-19 samples from the United States, Italy and Spain. In each case, the material was cDNA or gDNA derived from T cells, B-cell-depleted T cells, or PBMCs.

Original processing notes: Counts of nucleated cells, estimated from reference gene primer amplification, were obtained. Profiled with immunoSEQ multiplex PCR; TCRdb holds only in-frame clones, not every one. V and J calls and clone size come straight from that table; D and trimming were deduced from the DNA. The sample shows 45,000 or so clones, about 88% of them seen only once. Germline CDR1 is MGHDK and CDR2 is SYGVNS. Trimming stripped 10 bases from V and 7 bases from J, with 23 bases between. This CDR3 comprises 15 residues. Specimen: peripheral blood. The TCR originated in a human donor in a cohort sampled during active COVID-19. This chain uses TRBV25-1 with TRBJ1-5, with D hard to call. This CDR3 is CANPPSAGWRQPQHF. As DNA, the CDR3 is TGTGCCAACCCACCTTCGGCGGGGTGGCGACAGCCCCAGCATTTT.